This TCR beta chain derives from a study of OX40 agonist ivuxolimab in advanced cancers. V was clipped by 0 bases and J by 4 bases; unmatched bases: 5. Per the germline V gene, CDR1 is LGHNA and CDR2 is YSLEER. The CDR3 totals 16 residues. Sequencing used immunoSEQ multiplex PCR; TCRdb keeps in-frame clones, though not all of them. The sample lists roughly 43,000 clones, 70% to 90% occurring once. The source is an adult with an advanced solid tumor such as melanoma, head and neck, liver or kidney cancer. The genes are TRBV4-3 and TRBJ2-3; TRBD1 matches 9 bases. The source was CD4+ or CD8+ T cells sorted from blood, collected in a trial of the OX40 agonist ivuxolimab. This CDR3 reads CASSQDLGTGPDTQYF. CDR3 bases: TGCGCCAGCAGCCAAGATCTAGGGACAGGGCCAGATACGCAGTATTTT.